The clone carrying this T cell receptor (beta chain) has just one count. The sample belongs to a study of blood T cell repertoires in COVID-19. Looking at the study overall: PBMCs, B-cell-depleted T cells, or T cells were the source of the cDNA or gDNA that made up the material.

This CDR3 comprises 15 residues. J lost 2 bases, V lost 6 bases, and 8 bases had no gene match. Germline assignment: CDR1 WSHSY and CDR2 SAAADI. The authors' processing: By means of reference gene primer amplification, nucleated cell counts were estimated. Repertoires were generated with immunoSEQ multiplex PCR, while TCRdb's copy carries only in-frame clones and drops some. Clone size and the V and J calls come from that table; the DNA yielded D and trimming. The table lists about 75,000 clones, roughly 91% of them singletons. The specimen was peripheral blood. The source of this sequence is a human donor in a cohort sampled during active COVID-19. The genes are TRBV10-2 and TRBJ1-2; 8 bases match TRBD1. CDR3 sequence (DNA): TGCGCCAGCAGGGCAGGGACAGGCGGGAACTATGGCTACACCTTC. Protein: CASRAGTGGNYGYTF.